Each of the 18 T cell receptor beta chains below was sequenced from the same sample in a study of T-cell reconstitution after alpha-beta-depleted transplantation in children. Unique molecular identifiers were built into the TCRbeta library. Using its own MiXCR run on the PCR reads, TCRdb lists one record per CDR3 protein. The data hold 400,000 to 450,000 distinct CDR3 sequences, with roughly two fifths observed a single time. The specimen was PBMCs, collected before TCRalphabeta/CD19-depleted stem cell transplant. These receptors originate from a girl aged 2-10 years with aplastic anemia, due to receive a stem cell transplant.

The table lists this clonotype with many counts. The chain recombines TRBV12-3 or TRBV12-4 with TRBJ2-1; 8 bases are a match to TRBD2. V trimming: 7 bases; J trimming: 10 bases; junction bases outside the gene matches: 21. There are 17 residues in the CDR3. CDR3 nucleotides: TGTGCCAGCACCGGGGGAGGGGGTAGCGGGATAAGGAAGGAGCAGTTCTTC. This gives the protein CASTGGGGSGIRKEQFF.

As DNA, the CDR3 is TGTGCCAGCAGTGAAACAATAGGGGCAGATACGCAGTATTTT. This sequence encodes CASSETIGADTQYF. This chain uses TRBV2 with TRBJ2-3, with D perhaps matching TRBD1 (5 bases). Trimming removed 2 bases from V and 4 bases from J, with 10 bases in between. This CDR3 is 14 amino acids long. CDR1 and CDR2 (germline): SNHLY, FYNNEI. Looking up the rest from reference TRBV2 and TRBJ2-3 gives the full variable domain: EPEVTQTPSHQVTQMGQEVILRCVPISNHLYFYWYRQILGQKVEFLVSFYNNEISEKSEIFDDQFSVERPDGSNFTLKIRSTKLEDSAMYFCASSETIGADTQYFGPGTRLTVL.

This clonotype was seen ten or more times. V gene TRBV28 combines with J gene TRBJ1-5; D gene uncertain. Germline CDR1 and CDR2: MDHEN and SYDVKM. The CDR3 length is 13 residues. V lost 9 bases and J 7 bases, leaving 16 bases between the germline ends. CDR3 sequence (DNA): TGTGCCAGTGAATCCTTAATGGGGCAGCCCCAGCATTTT. It codes for CASESLMGQPQHF.

This clonotype has more than one count but fewer than ten. The chain has TRBV5-1 and TRBJ2-3; tentatively, D is TRBD1 (5 bases). The germline V gene has CDR1 SGHRS and CDR2 YFSETQ. V was trimmed by 4 bases and J by 1 base, leaving 19 bases between them. This CDR3 region has 17 residues. CDR3 protein: CASSRSTEMKRTDTQYF. The CDR3 nucleotides are TGCGCCAGCAGCCGATCGACAGAAATGAAACGCACAGATACGCAGTATTTT.

This chain connects TRBV5-1 to TRBJ1-2, with a tentative D call TRBD1 (6 bases). Trimming took 5 bases from V and 13 from J, leaving 21 bases between them. The CDR3 runs to 13 residues. From germline, CDR1 is SGHRS and CDR2 YFSETQ. Here the CDR3 reads CASSREWTDPSTF. CDR3 coding DNA: TGCGCCAGCAGTCGGGAATGGACAGACCCATCCACCTTC.

This clonotype has more than one count but fewer than ten. V usage is TRBV5-1 and J usage is TRBJ2-1; D ambiguous. CDR1 SGHRS and CDR2 YFSETQ come from the germline V gene. The CDR3 loop spans 17 amino acids. V was pared by 4 bases and J by 5 bases, with 22 bases between. The CDR3 DNA reads TGCGCCAGCAGCCTGACTCGATCTGCCACCCTTAACAATGAGCAGTTCTTC. It is translated as CASSLTRSATLNNEQFF.

V usage is TRBV5-6 and J usage is TRBJ2-7; 8 bases agree with TRBD1. V was clipped by 4 bases and J by 5 bases; unmatched bases: 5. Germline values: CDR1 SGHDT, CDR2 YYEEEE. The CDR3 covers 13 residues. The CDR3 region is CASSTWTGHEQYF. The DNA of the CDR3 is TGTGCCAGCAGCACCTGGACAGGGCACGAGCAGTACTTC.

This clonotype was observed at least ten times. This chain links TRBV28 with TRBJ1-6; TRBD1 matches at 10 bases. The CDR3 runs to 15 residues. Germline-derived CDR1 and CDR2 are MDHEN and SYDVKM. V lost 5 bases, J lost 6 bases, and 4 bases stayed unmatched. The CDR3 here is CASSPRQGANSPLHF. CDR3 in DNA: TGTGCCAGCAGTCCCCGACAGGGGGCTAATTCACCCCTCCACTTT.

The CDR3 here is CASSLGGTGQIYEQYF. In nucleotides, the CDR3 is TGTGCCAGCAGCTTGGGGGGGACGGGACAGATCTACGAGCAGTACTTC. The J gene is TRBJ2-7, the V gene TRBV5-6, with 7 bases fitting TRBD1. This CDR3 spans 16 amino acids. V was clipped by 0 bases and J by 3 bases; unmatched bases: 9. Germline CDR1 and CDR2: SGHDT and YYEEEE.

This clonotype was seen once. The rearrangement uses TRBV7-3 and TRBJ2-3; TRBD2 agrees at 9 bases. Germline assignment: CDR1 SGHTA and CDR2 FQGTGA. V lost 8 bases to trimming and J lost 5 bases; unmatched junction nucleotides: 11. The CDR3 is made up of 15 amino acids. The CDR3, as DNA: TGTGCCAGCTCACCCGGCGGGGGGGCCGGAGATACGCAGTATTTT. It encodes CASSPGGGAGDTQYF.

This rearrangement joins TRBV5-1 to TRBJ2-2; unclear D gene. The CDR3 has 13 amino acids. Trimming took off 1 base at V and 5 bases at J, with 6 bases between the two ends. Germline V gene sequence: CDR1 SGHRS, CDR2 YFSETQ. This CDR3 is CASSLSWTGELFF. The CDR3 DNA reads TGCGCCAGCAGCTTGTCGTGGACCGGGGAGCTGTTTTTT.

The chain recombines TRBV7-2 with TRBJ1-1; D is unclear. The V gene's germline CDR1 is SGHTA and CDR2 FQGNSA. The CDR3 is 14 residues long. Trimming stripped 8 bases from V and 2 bases from J, with 15 bases between. CDR3 loop: CASRFLLKNTEAFF. Here the CDR3 DNA reads TGTGCCAGCCGATTTTTGCTGAAAAACACTGAAGCTTTCTTT.

V gene TRBV28 combines with J gene TRBJ1-5, with D tentatively TRBD1 (6 bases). CDR3 length: 14 residues. CDR1 is MDHEN and CDR2 is SYDVKM in the germline V gene. The V gene lost 6 bases and the J gene lost 10 bases, with 19 bases spanning the gap. The CDR3 nucleotides are TGTGCCAGCAGCCTCGGGAACAGGGTAAATCCCCAGCATTTT. The encoded protein is CASSLGNRVNPQHF.

This clonotype showed up many times. The rearrangement links TRBV20-1 to TRBJ2-2; 9 bases map to TRBD1. J lost 6 bases, V lost 2 bases, and 10 bases had no gene match. Germline V CDR1 and CDR2: DFQATT, SNEGSKA (reference sequence). The CDR3 has 16 amino acids. The CDR3 reads CSARRGQGILAGELFF. In DNA form, the CDR3 reads TGCAGTGCTAGAAGAGGACAGGGGATTTTAGCCGGGGAGCTGTTTTTT.

The chain uses TRBV28 and TRBJ1-2; 8 positions match TRBD1. The CDR3 totals 14 residues. In germline, CDR1 is MDHEN, CDR2 SYDVKM. After removal of 4 bases from V and 8 bases from J, the junction contained 9 bases not matched to a gene. CDR3 DNA sequence: TGTGCCAGCAGTTCCCCGGGACAGGATTTGGGCTACACCTTC. This translates into CASSSPGQDLGYTF.

This clonotype was recorded a few times. V usage is TRBV7-8 and J usage is TRBJ2-7; 7 bases are shared with TRBD1. CDR1 is SGHVS and CDR2 is FQNEAQ in the germline V gene. Germline trimming cut 4 bases from V and 2 bases from J; bases unmatched to any gene: 8. This CDR3 has 15 amino acids. The CDR3 region has the DNA TGTGCCAGCAGCTCCCGACGGACAGGTACCTACGAGCAGTACTTC. This encodes CASSSRRTGTYEQYF. Looking up the rest from reference TRBV7-8 and TRBJ2-7 gives the full variable domain: GAGVSQSPRYKVAKRGQDVALRCDPISGHVSLFWYQQALGQGPEFLTYFQNEAQLDKSGLPSDRFFAERPEGSVSTLKIQRTQQEDSAVYLCASSSRRTGTYEQYFGPGTRLTVT.

There are many counts of this clonotype. The rearrangement links TRBV7-2 to TRBJ2-2, with no clear D. V lost 0 bases, J lost 0 bases, and 2 bases lay in between. Germline V gene data show CDR1 as SGHTA and CDR2 as FQGNSA. This CDR3 contains 14 residues. CDR3 amino acids: CASSLAANTGELFF. The CDR3 bases are TGTGCCAGCAGCTTAGCAGCGAACACCGGGGAGCTGTTTTTT.

This chain's CDR3 is CASSLDLGVANVLTF. The CDR3 coding sequence is TGCGCCAGCAGCTTAGACCTCGGAGTAGCCAACGTCCTGACTTTC. The J gene is TRBJ2-6, the V gene TRBV5-1; the D is unclear. The CDR3 length is 15 residues. Trimming removed 2 bases at V and 7 bases at J, with 13 bases between. Germline-derived CDR1 and CDR2 are SGHRS and YFSETQ.